This T cell receptor (beta chain) was captured by sequencing in a study of CD8 T cells in ankylosing spondylitis. Overall study findings and caveats: Characteristic of ankylosing spondylitis blood, it appeared, was a TCR beta motif comprising several highly homologous variants.

This clonotype has more than one count but fewer than ten. No antigen is known for it. The length of the CDR3 is 16 residues. Germline-derived CDR1 and CDR2 are LGHDT and YNNKEL (reference sequence). V lost 1 base to trimming and J lost 1 base, with 10 bases between them. In TCRdb, the 5' RACE reads were re-called with MiXCR into one record per CDR3 protein. The data contain under 550,000 distinct CDR3 sequences, 25% to 30% of them singletons. The rearrangement joins TRBV3-1 to TRBJ2-2; D unresolved. Specimen: blood, either unsorted or a sorted T cell fraction (not recorded which). This receptor was identified in a male donor with ankylosing spondylitis. CDR3 amino acids: CASSQVGQVNTGELFF. The CDR3 DNA follows: TGTGCCAGCAGCCAAGTAGGGCAGGTGAACACCGGGGAGCTGTTTTTT.